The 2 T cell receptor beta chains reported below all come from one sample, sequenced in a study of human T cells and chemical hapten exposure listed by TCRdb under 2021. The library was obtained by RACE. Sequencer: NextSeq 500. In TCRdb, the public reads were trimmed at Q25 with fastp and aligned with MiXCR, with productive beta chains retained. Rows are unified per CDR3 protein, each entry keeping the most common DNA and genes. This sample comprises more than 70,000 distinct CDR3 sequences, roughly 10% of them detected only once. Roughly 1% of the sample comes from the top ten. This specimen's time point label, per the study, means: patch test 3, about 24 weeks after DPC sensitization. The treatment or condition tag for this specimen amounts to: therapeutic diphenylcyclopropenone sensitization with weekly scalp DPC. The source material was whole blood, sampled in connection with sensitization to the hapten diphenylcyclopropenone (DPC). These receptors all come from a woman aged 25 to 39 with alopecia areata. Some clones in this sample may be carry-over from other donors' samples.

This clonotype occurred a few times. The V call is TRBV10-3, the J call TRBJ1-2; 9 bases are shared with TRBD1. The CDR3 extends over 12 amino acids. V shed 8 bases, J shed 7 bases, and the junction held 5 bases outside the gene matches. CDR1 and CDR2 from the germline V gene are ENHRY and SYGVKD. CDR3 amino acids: CAIGRQGGGYTF. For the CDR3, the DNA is TGTGCCATCGGAAGACAGGGGGGTGGCTACACCTTC.

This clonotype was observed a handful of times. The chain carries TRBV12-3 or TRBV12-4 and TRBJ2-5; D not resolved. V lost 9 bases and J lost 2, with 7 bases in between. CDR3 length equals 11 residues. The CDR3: CASGPQETQYF. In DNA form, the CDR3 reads TGTGCCAGTGGGCCACAAGAGACCCAGTACTTC.